This T cell receptor (beta chain) emerged from a study of tumor and adjacent non-tumor tissue in lung cancer (dated by TCRdb to the late 2010s). The study in broad terms: Patients with adenocarcinoma (over 11), squamous cell carcinoma (2) and small cell lung cancer (1) were included in the cohort. The roughly 15 patients were aged roughly 30 to 85 years, included 10 men and 5 women, and had TNM stage I to III disease. Around 31 paired specimens, one tumor and one normal lung sample per patient, were profiled by TCRbeta CDR3 sequencing. Using bulk TCRbeta repertoires from roughly 14 lung cancer patients, the study set lung tumor tissue side by side with matched distant non-tumor lung tissue. Sequencing produced 125,075,908 productive TCRbeta reads in total, an average of about 4 million reads per sample. The research as a whole found: Tumor tissue showed significantly higher TCR diversity (inverse Simpson) than normal lung tissue, at 431.37 vs 166.20 (P = 0.0075, Mann-Whitney U test). With only roughly 14 patients in the cohort, the authors noted that larger samples and more detailed clinical data are needed. Significantly higher TCR diversity was found in younger patients, and higher tumor TCR diversity was associated with shorter overall and disease-free survival. A significantly larger cumulative share of the repertoire was made up by the top 100 clones in normal lung than in tumor tissue. The methods do not name the sequencing platform or mention unique molecular identifiers. Peripheral blood was not sequenced, so blood TCRbeta repertoires were not examined in the lung cancer patients of the study.

This clonotype was counted a few times. Its antigen specificity is not known. A much larger clone differs by one base, so this may be a read error. Receptors were amplified or captured by multiplex PCR. Sequencing relied on an Illumina HiSeq 2500. TCRbeta libraries were constructed through three rounds of nested PCR with primers (Table S4) according to protocols adapted from ARM-PCR. Before sequencing, PCR products of 200-500 bp were excised from the gel and purified with the QIAquick gel extraction kit. Turning to the authors' computational methods: Trimmomatic was used to clean the reads, FLASH was used to merge the reads into complete CDR3 sequences, and MiTCR was used to assign the reads to V(D)J germline segments. Clonal diversity was calculated as the inverse Simpson's index using VDJtools. In-frame sequences lacking a premature stop codon were counted as productive reads. The public reads were run again by TCRdb, first through fastp at Q25 and then through MiXCR, and only productive beta chains were kept. Entries are consolidated by CDR3 protein sequence, retaining the most common genes and DNA. The V and J calls shown here were made by TCRdb, not taken from the authors' results. This sample is represented by roughly 48,000 distinct CDR3 sequences; around 67% of them were singletons. The ten largest clones represent about 29% of the sample.

RNA was isolated from bulk unsorted tissue, and RNA quality was assessed with a NanoDrop ND-1000 and an Agilent 2100. For the normal lung samples, distant non-tumor tissue was collected more than 3 cm away from the tumor edge. Newly diagnosed lung cancer patients without prior chemotherapy who had been admitted for thoracic surgery in China between August and November 2014 were enrolled as donors. The study excluded patients who had received radiotherapy or chemotherapy before or who had another cancer at the same time. Pieces of surgical tissue measuring about 1-2.1 cm3 were kept in RNAlater solution and stored at -80 degrees C until use. Reading the germline V gene gives CDR1 SQVTM and CDR2 ANQGSEA. Cut back by 2 bases and 5 bases, the V and J ends lie 10 bases apart. Including cysteine and phenylalanine, the CDR3 has 13 amino acids. The CDR3 DNA has 39 bases and is translated from base 1.

The sequenced sample consisted of distant non-tumor lung tissue. The TCR was taken from a woman aged 70-85 years with non-small cell lung cancer. The chain links TRBV29-1 with TRBJ2-1, with the D segment possibly TRBD1 or TRBD2, each aligning over 5 bases. The base sequence is TGCAGCGTTGAACGGGGCTCGAACAATGAGCAGTTCTTC. This codes for CSVERGSNNEQFF.